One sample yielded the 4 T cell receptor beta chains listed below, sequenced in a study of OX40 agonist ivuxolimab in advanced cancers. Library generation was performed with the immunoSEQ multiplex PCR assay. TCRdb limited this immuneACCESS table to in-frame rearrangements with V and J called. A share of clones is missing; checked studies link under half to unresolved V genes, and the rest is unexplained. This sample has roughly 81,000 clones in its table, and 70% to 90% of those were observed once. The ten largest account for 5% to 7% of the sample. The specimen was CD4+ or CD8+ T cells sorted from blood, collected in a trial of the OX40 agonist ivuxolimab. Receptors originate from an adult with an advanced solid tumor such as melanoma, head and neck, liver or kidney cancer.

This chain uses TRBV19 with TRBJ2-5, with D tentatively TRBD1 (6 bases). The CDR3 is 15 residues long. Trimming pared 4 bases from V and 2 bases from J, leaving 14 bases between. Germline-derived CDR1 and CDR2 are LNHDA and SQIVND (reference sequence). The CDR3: CASSNRATVQETQYF. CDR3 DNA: TGTGCCAGTAGTAACAGGGCCACCGTTCAAGAGACCCAGTACTTC.

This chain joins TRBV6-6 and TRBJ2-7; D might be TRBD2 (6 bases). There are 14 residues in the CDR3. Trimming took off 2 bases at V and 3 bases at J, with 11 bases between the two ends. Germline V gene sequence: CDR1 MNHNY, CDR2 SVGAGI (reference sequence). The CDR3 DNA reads TGTGCCAGCAGTTACCAGGAGGGTATCTACGAGCAGTACTTC. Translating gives CASSYQEGIYEQYF.

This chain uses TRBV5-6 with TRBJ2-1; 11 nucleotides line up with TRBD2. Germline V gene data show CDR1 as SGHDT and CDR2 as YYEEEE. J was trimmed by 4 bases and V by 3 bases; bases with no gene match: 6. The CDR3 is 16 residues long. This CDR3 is CASSWTPSGGYNEQFF. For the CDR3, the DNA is TGTGCCAGCAGCTGGACTCCTAGCGGGGGGTACAATGAGCAGTTCTTC. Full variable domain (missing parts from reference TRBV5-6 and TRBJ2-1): DAGVTQSPTHLIKTRGQQVTLRCSPKSGHDTVSWYQQALGQGPQFIFQYYEEEERQRGNFPDRFSGHQFPNYSSELNVNALLLGDSALYLCASSWTPSGGYNEQFFGPGTRLTVL.

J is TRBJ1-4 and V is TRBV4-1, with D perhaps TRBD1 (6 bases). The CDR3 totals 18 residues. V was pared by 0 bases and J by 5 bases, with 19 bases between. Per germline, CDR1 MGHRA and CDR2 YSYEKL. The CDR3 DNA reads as TGCGCCAGCAGCCAAGAAGTCGGGGGCTTTCGGGTCAATGAAAAACTGTTTTTT. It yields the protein CASSQEVGGFRVNEKLFF.